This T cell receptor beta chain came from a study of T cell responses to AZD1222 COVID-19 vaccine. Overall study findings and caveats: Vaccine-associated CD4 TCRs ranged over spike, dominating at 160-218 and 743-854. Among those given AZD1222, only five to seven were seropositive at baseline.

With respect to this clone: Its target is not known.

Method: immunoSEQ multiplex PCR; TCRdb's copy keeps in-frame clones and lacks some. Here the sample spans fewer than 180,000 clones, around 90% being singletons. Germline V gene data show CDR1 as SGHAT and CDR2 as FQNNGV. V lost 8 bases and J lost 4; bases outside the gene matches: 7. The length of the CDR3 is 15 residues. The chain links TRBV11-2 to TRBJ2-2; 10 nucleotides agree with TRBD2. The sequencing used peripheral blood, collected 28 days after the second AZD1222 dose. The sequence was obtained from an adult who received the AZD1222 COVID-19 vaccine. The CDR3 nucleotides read TGTGCCAGCTCGGAGGCTAGCGGGGGCACCGGGGAGCTGTTTTTT. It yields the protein CASSEASGGTGELFF.